Below, 3 T cell receptor beta chains from the same sample are listed, as sequenced in a study of cytomegalovirus exposure and HLA in healthy donors. Primers: 60 Vbeta forward and 13 Jbeta reverse. The protocol was immunoSEQ multiplex PCR, while the TCRdb copy is restricted to in-frame clones and leaves out a portion. The sample includes roughly 100,000 clones, about 60% of them seen just once. The sample consisted of PBMCs. The receptors were sampled from a human donor in good health.

The chain joins TRBV7-9 to TRBJ2-5, with TRBD1 identical over 10 bases. This CDR3 contains 18 residues. V shed 3 bases, J shed 5 bases, and the junction held 15 bases outside the gene matches. CDR1 and CDR2 from the germline V gene are SEHNR and FQNEAQ (reference sequence). CDR3 loop: CASSFTPGQGPFGETQYF. The CDR3 DNA reads as TGTGCCAGCAGCTTTACCCCGGGACAGGGGCCTTTCGGGGAGACCCAGTACTTC.

V usage is TRBV5-4 and J usage is TRBJ2-7; D is perhaps TRBD1 (7 bases). The germline V gene encodes CDR1 SGHNT and CDR2 YYREEE (reference sequence). CDR3 length: 16 amino acids. Deletions cut 4 bases from V and 2 bases from J, with 19 bases between. The CDR3 coding sequence is TGTGCCAGCAGCCCCGGCGGGGACAGCATACCCTACGAGCAGTACTTC. This encodes CASSPGGDSIPYEQYF.

The CDR3 sequence is CSVVLSGSPSEQYF. The CDR3, as DNA: TGCAGCGTTGTTCTCAGCGGGAGCCCGTCCGAGCAGTACTTC. This chain links TRBV29-1 with TRBJ2-7, with 8 bases aligning to TRBD2. CDR1 and CDR2 (germline): SQVTM, ANQGSEA. The CDR3 sequence is 14 residues long. Germline trimming cut 4 bases from V and 6 bases from J; bases unmatched to any gene: 11.